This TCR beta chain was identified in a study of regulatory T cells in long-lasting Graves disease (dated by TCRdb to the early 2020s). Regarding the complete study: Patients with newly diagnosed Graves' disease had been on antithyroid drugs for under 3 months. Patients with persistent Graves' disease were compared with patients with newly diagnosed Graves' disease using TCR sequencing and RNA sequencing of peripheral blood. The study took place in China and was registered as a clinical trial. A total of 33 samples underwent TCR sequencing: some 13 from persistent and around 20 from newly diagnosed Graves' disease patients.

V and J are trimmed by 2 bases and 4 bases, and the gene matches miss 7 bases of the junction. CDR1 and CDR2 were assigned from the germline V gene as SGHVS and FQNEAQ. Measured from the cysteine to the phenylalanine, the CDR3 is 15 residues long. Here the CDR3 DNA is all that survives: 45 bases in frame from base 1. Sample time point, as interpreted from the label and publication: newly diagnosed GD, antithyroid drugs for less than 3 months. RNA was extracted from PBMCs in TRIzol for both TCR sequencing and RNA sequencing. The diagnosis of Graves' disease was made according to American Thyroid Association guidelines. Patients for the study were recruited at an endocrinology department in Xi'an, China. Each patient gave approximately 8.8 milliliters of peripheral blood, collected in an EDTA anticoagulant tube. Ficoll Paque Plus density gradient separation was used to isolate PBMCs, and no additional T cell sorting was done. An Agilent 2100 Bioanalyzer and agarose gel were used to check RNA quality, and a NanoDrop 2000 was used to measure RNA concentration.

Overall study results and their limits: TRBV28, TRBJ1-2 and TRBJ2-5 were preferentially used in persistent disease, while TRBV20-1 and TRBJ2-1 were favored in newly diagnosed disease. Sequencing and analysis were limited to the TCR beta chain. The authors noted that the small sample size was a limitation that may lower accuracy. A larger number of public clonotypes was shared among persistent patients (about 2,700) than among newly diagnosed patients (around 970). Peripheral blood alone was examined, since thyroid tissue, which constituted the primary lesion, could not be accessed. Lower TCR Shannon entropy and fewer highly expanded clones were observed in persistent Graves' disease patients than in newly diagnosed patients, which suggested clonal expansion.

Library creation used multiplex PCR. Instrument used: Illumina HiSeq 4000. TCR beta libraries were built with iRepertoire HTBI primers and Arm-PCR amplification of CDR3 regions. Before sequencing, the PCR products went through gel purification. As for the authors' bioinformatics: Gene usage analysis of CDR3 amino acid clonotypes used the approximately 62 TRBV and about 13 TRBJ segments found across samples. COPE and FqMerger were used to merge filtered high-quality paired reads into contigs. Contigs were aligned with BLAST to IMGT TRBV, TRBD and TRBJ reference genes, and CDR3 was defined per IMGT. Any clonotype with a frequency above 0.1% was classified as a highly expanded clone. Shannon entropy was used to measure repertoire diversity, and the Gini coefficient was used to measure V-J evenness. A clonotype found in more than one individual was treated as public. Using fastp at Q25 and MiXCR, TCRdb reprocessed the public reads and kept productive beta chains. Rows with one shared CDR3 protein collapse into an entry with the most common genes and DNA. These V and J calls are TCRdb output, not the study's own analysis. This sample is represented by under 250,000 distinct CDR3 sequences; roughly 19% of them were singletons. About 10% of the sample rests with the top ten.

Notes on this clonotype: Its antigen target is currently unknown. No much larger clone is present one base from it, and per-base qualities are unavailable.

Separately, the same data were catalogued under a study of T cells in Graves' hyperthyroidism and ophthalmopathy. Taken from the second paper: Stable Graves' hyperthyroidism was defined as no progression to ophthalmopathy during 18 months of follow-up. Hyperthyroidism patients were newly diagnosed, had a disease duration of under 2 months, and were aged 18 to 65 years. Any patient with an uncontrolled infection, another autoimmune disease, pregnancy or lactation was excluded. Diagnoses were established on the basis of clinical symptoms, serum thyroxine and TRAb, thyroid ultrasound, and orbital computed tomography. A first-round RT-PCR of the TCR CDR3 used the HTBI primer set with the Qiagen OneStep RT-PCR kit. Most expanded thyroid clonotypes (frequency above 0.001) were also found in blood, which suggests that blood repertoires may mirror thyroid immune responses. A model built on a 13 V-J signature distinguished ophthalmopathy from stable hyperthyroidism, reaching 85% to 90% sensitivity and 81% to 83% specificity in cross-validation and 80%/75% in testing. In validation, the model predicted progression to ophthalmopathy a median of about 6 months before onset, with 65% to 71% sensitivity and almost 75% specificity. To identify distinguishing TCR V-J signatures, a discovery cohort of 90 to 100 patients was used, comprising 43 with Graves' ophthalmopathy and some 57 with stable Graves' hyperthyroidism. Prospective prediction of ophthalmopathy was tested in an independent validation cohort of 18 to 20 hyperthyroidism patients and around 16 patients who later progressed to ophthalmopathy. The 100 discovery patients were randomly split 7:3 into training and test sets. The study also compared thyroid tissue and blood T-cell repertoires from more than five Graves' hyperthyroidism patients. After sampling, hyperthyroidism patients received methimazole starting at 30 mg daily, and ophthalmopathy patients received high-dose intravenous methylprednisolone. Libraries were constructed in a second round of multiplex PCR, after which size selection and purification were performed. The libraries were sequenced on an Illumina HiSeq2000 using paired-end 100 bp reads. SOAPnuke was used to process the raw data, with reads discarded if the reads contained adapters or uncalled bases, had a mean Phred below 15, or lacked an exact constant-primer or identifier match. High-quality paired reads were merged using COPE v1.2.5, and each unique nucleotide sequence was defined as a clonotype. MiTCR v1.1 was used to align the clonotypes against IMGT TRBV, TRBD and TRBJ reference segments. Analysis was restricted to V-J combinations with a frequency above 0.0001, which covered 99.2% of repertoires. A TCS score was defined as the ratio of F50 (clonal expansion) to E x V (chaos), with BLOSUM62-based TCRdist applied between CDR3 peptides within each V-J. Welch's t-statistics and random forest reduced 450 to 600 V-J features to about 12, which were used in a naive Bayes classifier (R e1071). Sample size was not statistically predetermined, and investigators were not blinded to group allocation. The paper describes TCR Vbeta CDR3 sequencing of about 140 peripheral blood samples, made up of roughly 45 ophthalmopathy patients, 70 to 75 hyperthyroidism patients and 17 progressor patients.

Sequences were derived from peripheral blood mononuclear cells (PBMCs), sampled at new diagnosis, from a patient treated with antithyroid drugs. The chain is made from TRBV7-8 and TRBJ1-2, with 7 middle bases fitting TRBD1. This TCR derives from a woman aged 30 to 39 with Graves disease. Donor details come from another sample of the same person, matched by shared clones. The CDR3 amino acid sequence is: CASSLSPQGVYGYTF. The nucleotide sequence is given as TGTGCCAGCAGCTTAAGCCCTCAGGGGGTCTATGGCTACACCTTC.